This TCR beta chain emerged from a study of a mutant IDH1 vaccine in newly diagnosed glioma. Overall study: Prior therapy was radiotherapy, temozolomide, or both; most received both.

Concerning this clone itself: Its antigen is currently unknown.

This CDR3 has 15 amino acids. In germline, CDR1 is MDHEN, CDR2 SYDVKM. Losses at the gene ends were 5 bases for V and 3 bases for J; bases not matched to a gene: 8. The time point: week 35, safety follow-up. Every vaccine dose comprised 300 ug of mutant IDH1 20-mer peptide plus topical imiquimod. Each donor presented with a new WHO grade 3 or 4 astrocytoma that tested IDH1-mutant and showed ATRX loss. Libraries were prepared by immunoSEQ multiplex PCR; TCRdb keeps only in-frame clonotypes and omits some of them. This repertoire shows 45,000 or so clones, approximately 80% found once; its top ten account for around 4.5%.

This rearrangement joins TRBV28 to TRBJ1-2, with TRBD1 identical over 8 bases. The sequence came from a woman in her thirties or forties with glioma. Some clones in this sample may be carry-over from other donors' samples. This sample comprised PBMCs, obtained from a glioma patient whose treatment included an IDH1 peptide vaccine. As DNA, the CDR3 is TGTGCCAGCAGTCCATTGGACAGGGATGACTATGGCTACACCTTC. This gives the protein CASSPLDRDDYGYTF.